This TCR beta chain is from a study of shared clonotypes between healthy human individuals. At the deep level, the assay was run. Clones were read by immunoSEQ multiplex PCR, and TCRdb kept only the in-frame ones, dropping some. The sample carries some 1,400,000 clones, over 95% recorded once. This CDR3 has 19 residues. V was clipped by 3 bases and J by 0 bases, with 21 bases between them. Per germline, CDR1 KGHSH and CDR2 LQKENI. The chain joins TRBV18 to TRBJ2-1, with a possible D match to TRBD2 (6 bases). The sample consisted of naive CD4+ T cells sorted from blood. The subset here: CD45RA+ positively selected. This TCR was sampled from a man under 40 in good health. CDR3 coding DNA: TGTGCCAGCTCACCTCCGCGGGACTCCGCACAAAGCTCCTACAATGAGCAGTTCTTC. Translating gives CASSPPRDSAQSSYNEQFF.